A single sample is the source of the 31 T cell receptor beta chains below, sequenced in a study of early T cells in non-severe SARS-CoV-2 infection. From the 5' RACE reads, TCRdb called clonotypes with MiXCR, one entry per CDR3 protein. The sample lists around 35,000 distinct CDR3 sequences; approximately 6.1% were seen once. The sequencing sample was made of whole blood. The receptors originated from an adult who was a healthcare worker with PCR-confirmed SARS-CoV-2 infection or an uninfected control (not recorded which).

This clonotype was counted ten times or more. The V gene is TRBV27, the J gene TRBJ1-1; 10 bases agree with TRBD1. CDR3 length: 16 amino acids. CDR1 and CDR2 (germline): MNHEY, SMNVEV (reference sequence). The junction had 10 bases not matched to a gene; V was cut back by 5 bases and J by 4 bases. This CDR3 is CASSTRQGASSTEAFF. The CDR3 DNA reads TGTGCCAGCAGTACGAGACAGGGGGCCTCGAGCACTGAAGCTTTCTTT.

This clonotype was seen repeatedly, ten times or more. The chain uses TRBV11-3 and TRBJ2-1, with 10 positions matching TRBD1. Germline assignment: CDR1 SGHNT and CDR2 YENEEA. The CDR3 length is 13 residues. Trimming removed 7 bases from V and 5 bases from J; junction bases left unmatched: 2. The CDR3 DNA is TGTGCCAGCACGGGACAGGGGAACAATGAGCAGTTCTTC. The encoded protein is CASTGQGNNEQFF.

This clonotype appeared many times. The chain joins TRBV7-3 to TRBJ1-1; weak D call: TRBD1 (5 bases). V gave up 3 bases and J gave up 4 bases, with 9 bases separating them. This CDR3 comprises 13 residues. Per the germline V gene, CDR1 is SGHTA and CDR2 is FQGTGA. CDR3 in DNA: TGTGCCAGCAGCTTGGCTAGGGGCACTGAAGCTTTCTTT. Translated, it gives CASSLARGTEAFF.

This clonotype occurred many times. V is TRBV29-1 and J is TRBJ2-1; 9 bases align to TRBD2. Germline loops: CDR1 SQVTM, CDR2 ANQGSEA. The CDR3 sequence is 13 residues long. V gave up 7 bases and J gave up 1 base; unmatched junction bases: 2. CDR3 sequence reads: CSALAGSYNEQFF. The CDR3 nucleotides read TGCAGCGCCCTAGCGGGATCCTACAATGAGCAGTTCTTC.

This chain uses TRBV7-6 with TRBJ2-2, with 7 bases that match TRBD2. The CDR3 covers 16 residues. The germline V gene has CDR1 SGHVS and CDR2 FNYEAQ. J was trimmed by 2 bases and V by 6 bases; bases with no gene match: 9. In DNA, the CDR3 is TGTGCCAGCAGTGTAAGTTCTAGCGGTAACACCGGGGAGCTGTTTTTT. It translates to CASSVSSSGNTGELFF.

There are many counts of this clonotype. The chain employs TRBV12-3 or TRBV12-4 and TRBJ2-1; 10 positions agree with TRBD2. The junction had 6 bases not matched to a gene; V was cut back by 5 bases and J by 2 bases. This CDR3 has 16 residues. This CDR3 reads CASSTRSGRAYNEQFF. The CDR3 DNA sequence: TGTGCCAGCAGTACCCGGAGCGGGAGGGCCTACAATGAGCAGTTCTTC.

This clonotype has only a few counts. The chain combines TRBV7-9 with TRBJ2-2; perhaps TRBD1 as D (5 bases). Germline V gene lookup returns CDR1 SEHNR and CDR2 FQNEAQ (reference sequence). V lost 1 base, J lost 4 bases, and 7 bases lay in between. This CDR3 spans 14 amino acids. CDR3 loop: CASSLEGITGELFF. DNA of the CDR3: TGTGCCAGCAGCTTAGAGGGGATCACCGGGGAGCTGTTTTTT. Variable domain in full (rest from reference TRBV7-9 and TRBJ2-2): DTGVSQNPRHKITKRGQNVTFRCDPISEHNRLYWYRQTLGQGPEFLTYFQNEAQLEKSRLLSDRFSAERPKGSFSTLEIQRTEQGDSAMYLCASSLEGITGELFFGEGSRLTVL.

This clonotype was recorded at least ten times. The V call is TRBV5-1, the J call TRBJ2-7; 12 bases agree with TRBD1. The CDR3 totals 15 residues. Germline V gene sequence: CDR1 SGHRS, CDR2 YFSETQ. The J segment lost 6 bases and the V segment lost 4 bases, leaving 8 bases of the junction unmatched. This CDR3 is CASSHAGQGAGEQYF. The CDR3, as DNA: TGCGCCAGCAGCCATGCGGGACAGGGGGCTGGCGAGCAGTACTTC.

This clonotype showed up many times. V is TRBV9 and J is TRBJ2-5, with 10 bases identical to TRBD2. The CDR3 has 15 residues. V dropped 2 bases and J dropped 5; count of bases not matched to a gene: 6. Germline CDR1 reads SGDLS; CDR2 reads YYNGEE. CDR3 sequence: CASSVGTSGTETQYF. The CDR3 DNA sequence: TGTGCCAGCAGCGTTGGCACTAGCGGGACCGAGACCCAGTACTTC.

Ten or more counts support this clonotype. The gene calls are TRBV5-4 and TRBJ1-2; the D is unclear. The CDR3 has 14 residues. The V gene lost 2 bases and the J gene lost 0 bases, with 8 bases spanning the gap. Per germline, CDR1 SGHNT and CDR2 YYREEE (reference sequence). The CDR3 DNA follows: TGTGCCAGCAGCTTTGGCAGAGCTAACTATGGCTACACCTTC. Amino acid sequence: CASSFGRANYGYTF.

This clonotype has only a few counts. The rearrangement joins TRBV11-2 to TRBJ2-1, with D perhaps matching TRBD1 (5 bases). The CDR3 contains 14 residues. The germline CDR1 and CDR2 sequences are SGHAT and FQNNGV. V was clipped by 4 bases and J by 4 bases, with 11 bases between them. The DNA for the CDR3 is TGTGCCAGCAGCTCCCCTGGACATTACAATGAGCAGTTCTTC. Protein sequence: CASSSPGHYNEQFF.

This clonotype occurred many times. This sequence joins TRBV12-3 or TRBV12-4 and TRBJ2-2, with D possibly matching TRBD2 (6 bases). This CDR3 spans 15 amino acids. Trimming shortened V by 6 bases and J by 0 bases, and 11 bases separated the two germline ends. CDR3 sequence: CASSPRLANTGELFF. In DNA form, the CDR3 reads TGTGCCAGCAGCCCAAGACTAGCGAACACCGGGGAGCTGTTTTTT.

There are many counts of this clonotype. In DNA, the CDR3 is TGTGCCAGCAAGCCCCCCGTAGGAAGACCCATCATGAACACTGAAGCTTTCTTT. Protein sequence: CASKPPVGRPIMNTEAFF. This chain connects TRBV6-1 to TRBJ1-1; D remains unclear. With 7 bases removed from V and 0 bases from J, the gap between germline ends came to 24 bases. This CDR3 has 18 amino acids. From germline, CDR1 is MNHNS and CDR2 SASEGT.

This clonotype has more than one count but fewer than ten. In nucleotides, the CDR3 is TGCAGCGCCGCGAACACTGAAGCTTTCTTT. This gives the protein CSAANTEAFF. The V gene is TRBV29-1, the J gene TRBJ1-1; no clear D gene. CDR1 is SQVTM and CDR2 is ANQGSEA in the germline V gene. The length of the CDR3 is 10 residues. The V end was cut by 7 bases, the J end by 1 base, with 4 bases between.

Sample share makes this clonotype medium-sized. The chain employs TRBV21-1 and TRBJ2-2. TRBV21-1 is recorded as a pseudogene. This CDR3 is built from 15 residues. The CDR3 coding sequence is TGTGCCAGCAGCAAACTCGAGGTATACACCGGGGAGCTGTTTTTT. Translation gives CASSKLEVYTGELFF.

By sample fraction, this clonotype is medium-sized. The gene calls are TRBV20-1 and TRBJ2-3, with 7 bases identical to TRBD2. After removal of 4 bases from V and 7 bases from J, the junction contained 11 bases not matched to a gene. CDR1 is DFQATT, CDR2 SNEGSKA, per germline (reference sequence). This CDR3 has 14 amino acids. The DNA of the CDR3 is TGCAGTGCTACGGGGATCGGAGCGGGAAATACGCAGTATTTT. It encodes CSATGIGAGNTQYF.

There are a few counts of this clonotype. The rearrangement joins TRBV21-1 to TRBJ1-1; the table's D gene call, TRBD1, was not cross checked with the DNA. TRBV21-1 is termed a pseudogene. The CDR3 covers 16 residues. CDR3: CASSIKDSSMNTEAFF. In nucleotides, the CDR3 is TGTGCCAGCAGCATTAAGGACAGCTCGATGAACACTGAAGCTTTCTTT.

In this sample, this clonotype turned up many times. The chain uses TRBV3-1 and TRBJ2-1; D uncertain. The CDR3 is 12 residues long. The V gene lost 4 bases and the J gene lost 7 bases, with 8 bases spanning the gap. Germline assignment: CDR1 LGHDT and CDR2 YNNKEL (reference sequence). The CDR3 loop reads CASSRSSNEQFF. The CDR3 nucleotides read TGTGCCAGCAGCCGGTCCTCGAATGAGCAGTTCTTC.

This clonotype showed up many times. V is TRBV19 and J is TRBJ2-1, with D possibly TRBD2 on 6 matching bases. Germline assignment: CDR1 LNHDA and CDR2 SQIVND (reference sequence). There are 16 residues in the CDR3. Trimming left V 3 bases short and J 5 bases short, with 17 bases between. CDR3 sequence (DNA): TGTGCCAGTAGTATTGATGCCCAGCGGGTGAACAATGAGCAGTTCTTC. This gives the protein CASSIDAQRVNNEQFF. Combining the CDR3 with reference TRBV19 and TRBJ2-1 gives the whole variable domain DGGITQSPKYLFRKEGQNVTLSCEQNLNHDAMYWYRQDPGQGLRLIYYSQIVNDFQKGDIAEGYSVSREKKESFPLTVTSAQKNPTAFYLCASSIDAQRVNNEQFFGPGTRLTVL.

V and J are TRBV5-1 and TRBJ2-1; 8 nucleotides agree with TRBD2. This CDR3 has 16 residues. Germline V gene sequence: CDR1 SGHRS, CDR2 YFSETQ. V lost 1 base to trimming and J lost 4 bases; unmatched junction nucleotides: 7. The CDR3 spells CASSLYREGRYNEQFF. CDR3 coding DNA: TGCGCCAGCAGCTTGTACCGGGAGGGAAGGTACAATGAGCAGTTCTTC. The full variable domain, with the rest looked up from reference TRBV5-1 and TRBJ2-1, is KAGVTQTPRYLIKTRGQQVTLSCSPISGHRSVSWYQQTPGQGLQFLFEYFSETQRNKGNFPGRFSGRQFSNSRSEMNVSTLELGDSALYLCASSLYREGRYNEQFFGPGTRLTVL.

This clonotype has a handful of counts. This chain uses TRBV10-3 with TRBJ1-6; the D is unclear. V was pared by 4 bases and J by 8 bases, with 9 bases between. CDR3 length: 13 residues. Germline V gene data show CDR1 as ENHRY and CDR2 as SYGVKD. The CDR3 region has the DNA TGTGCCATCAGTGGTAAGGGCGATTCACCCCTCCACTTT. This sequence encodes CAISGKGDSPLHF.

This clonotype was observed many times. The chain links TRBV12-3 or TRBV12-4 to TRBJ1-2; D uncertain. This CDR3 region has 11 residues. V was shortened by 4 bases and J by 4 bases, with 4 bases between the two germline ends. CDR3 DNA sequence: TGTGCCAGCAGTTCAAGCTATGGCTACACCTTC. Its protein is CASSSSYGYTF.

Ten or more counts support this clonotype. The chain is built from TRBV12-3 or TRBV12-4 and TRBJ1-1, with 10 bases identical to TRBD1. The CDR3 loop spans 15 amino acids. V gave up 3 bases and J gave up 4 bases; unmatched junction bases: 5. The CDR3 region is CASSFPGQGLTEAFF. Written as DNA, the CDR3 is TGTGCCAGCAGTTTCCCGGGACAGGGGCTCACTGAAGCTTTCTTT.

This clonotype occurred many times. This chain joins TRBV6-1 and TRBJ2-1; 7 bases match TRBD1. Trimming at V came to 5 bases and at J to 0 bases, leaving 4 bases not matched to a gene. The CDR3 extends over 15 amino acids. The germline V gene has CDR1 MNHNS and CDR2 SASEGT. Here the CDR3 DNA reads TGTGCCAGCAGTATCCACAGGGGCTCCTACAATGAGCAGTTCTTC. This sequence encodes CASSIHRGSYNEQFF.

This clonotype was counted many times. The chain has TRBV28 and TRBJ2-7; TRBD2 might be the D (7 bases). Trimming pared 7 bases from V and 6 bases from J, leaving 22 bases between. CDR3 length: 15 residues. Germline lookup yields CDR1 MDHEN and CDR2 SYDVKM. CDR3: CASTEGTSGNSEQYF. The CDR3 nucleotides read TGTGCCAGCACCGAGGGGACAAGCGGGAACTCCGAGCAGTACTTC.

This clonotype was seen ten or more times. The chain links TRBV29-1 to TRBJ2-1; the match to TRBD2 covers 10 bases. Germline V gives CDR1 SQVTM, CDR2 ANQGSEA. The CDR3 contains 15 residues. V gave up 4 bases and J gave up 9 bases; unmatched junction bases: 12. The CDR3 bases are TGCAGCGTTGTGCCCCCCAGCGGGAGGGTTGTTGAGCAGTTCTTC. Its translation is CSVVPPSGRVVEQFF.

This clonotype was seen at least ten times. The V and J genes are TRBV11-2 and TRBJ2-7; TRBD2 matches at 12 bases. Germline V gene sequence: CDR1 SGHAT, CDR2 FQNNGV. The CDR3 sequence is 17 residues long. J lost 6 bases, V lost 5 bases, and 14 bases had no gene match. CDR3 sequence reads: CASSHMTSGSGGSEQYF. In nucleotides, the CDR3 is TGTGCCAGCAGCCACATGACTAGCGGGAGCGGTGGATCCGAGCAGTACTTC.

This clonotype turned up a few times. This chain connects TRBV9 to TRBJ1-2; D gene ambiguous. CDR1 and CDR2 (germline): SGDLS, YYNGEE. This CDR3 comprises 10 residues. The V end was cut by 7 bases, the J end by 7 bases, with 8 bases between. The CDR3 nucleotides are TGTGCCAGCGGGGAAGCTGGCTACACCTTC. Protein product: CASGEAGYTF. Supplemented by reference TRBV9 and TRBJ1-2, the full variable domain reads DSGVTQTPKHLITATGQRVTLRCSPRSGDLSVYWYQQSLDQGLQFLIQYYNGEERAKGNILERFSAQQFPDLHSELNLSSLELGDSALYFCASGEAGYTFGSGTRLTVV.

Many counts were recorded for this clonotype. The genes are TRBV19 and TRBJ1-6; D may be TRBD1 (6 bases). CDR1 LNHDA and CDR2 SQIVND come from the germline V gene (reference sequence). V lost 3 bases and J lost 0, with 9 bases in between. The CDR3 is 16 residues long. The CDR3 coding sequence is TGTGCCAGTAGTATCACAGGGAGCTCCTATAATTCACCCCTCCACTTT. This gives the protein CASSITGSSYNSPLHF.

This clonotype was seen ten or more times. This chain links TRBV30 with TRBJ1-3, with unresolved D. CDR3 length: 15 residues. The V gene's germline CDR1 is GTSNPN and CDR2 SVGIG (reference sequence). V dropped 2 bases and J dropped 0 bases, with 11 bases sitting between them. CDR3 loop: CAWSPLMRSGNTIYF. CDR3 coding DNA: TGTGCCTGGAGTCCCCTTATGCGCTCTGGAAACACCATATATTTT.

This clonotype was counted many times. The chain couples TRBV20-1 to TRBJ2-7; TRBD1 aligns across 7 bases. V shed 5 bases and J 2 bases; nucleotides not matched to a gene: 3. The germline V gene encodes CDR1 DFQATT and CDR2 SNEGSKA (reference sequence). The length of the CDR3 is 12 residues. The CDR3 bases are TGCAGTGCTGGGGACAGTACCTACGAGCAGTACTTC. This sequence encodes CSAGDSTYEQYF.